Below are 13 T cell receptor beta chains sequenced from a single sample in a study of T cells after yellow fever vaccination. TCRdb re-analysed the 5' RACE reads in MiXCR, keeping a single row per CDR3 protein. Of hundreds of thousands of distinct CDR3 sequences in the sample, roughly 14% are singletons; the top ten hold about 14%. Here the sequenced sample was PBMCs, taken on the day of the yellow fever booster vaccination. The receptors shown here come from a man younger than 40 who received the YFV17D yellow fever vaccine.

The chain employs TRBV19 and TRBJ2-1, with D perhaps TRBD1 or TRBD2 (6 bases each). Germline-derived CDR1 and CDR2 are LNHDA and SQIVND (reference sequence). This CDR3 spans 15 amino acids. Trimming took 3 bases from V and 2 from J, leaving 11 bases between them. CDR3 sequence: CASSIHGGAYNEQFF. Here the CDR3 DNA reads TGTGCCAGTAGTATTCACGGGGGCGCCTACAATGAGCAGTTCTTC. Full variable domain (missing parts from reference TRBV19 and TRBJ2-1): DGGITQSPKYLFRKEGQNVTLSCEQNLNHDAMYWYRQDPGQGLRLIYYSQIVNDFQKGDIAEGYSVSREKKESFPLTVTSAQKNPTAFYLCASSIHGGAYNEQFFGPGTRLTVL.

In this sample, this clonotype turned up a few times. An end of the junction differs from the germline gene, which may be a read error. The V and J genes are TRBV6-2 or TRBV6-3 and TRBJ2-3, with 8 bases identical to TRBD2. The CDR3 has 11 residues. Germline CDR1 is MNHEY and CDR2 is SVGEGT. The CDR3 spells CASRDGTSSSF. In DNA form, the CDR3 reads TGTGCCAGCAGGGACGGGACTAGTTCCAGTTTT.

In its sample, this clonotype was seen a few times. This chain joins TRBV7-2 and TRBJ2-5; no firm D call. CDR1 SGHTA and CDR2 FQGNSA come from the germline V gene. The V gene lost 5 bases and the J gene lost 7 bases, with 17 bases spanning the gap. This CDR3 has 14 residues. In DNA form, the CDR3 reads TGTGCCAGCAGCCCTCACGGTGGCTTAGGGACCCAGTACTTC. Amino acid sequence: CASSPHGGLGTQYF.

The chain carries TRBV6-5 and TRBJ2-7; 8 bases align to TRBD1. Trimming cost V 2 bases and J 3 bases; bases outside gene matches: 9. Germline loops: CDR1 MNHEY, CDR2 SVGAGI. This CDR3 has 16 residues. The CDR3 spells CASSYGTGTGFYEQYF. As DNA, the CDR3 is TGTGCCAGCAGTTACGGGACCGGGACAGGTTTCTACGAGCAGTACTTC.

In this sample, this clonotype turned up a few times. The chain employs TRBV6-2 or TRBV6-3 and TRBJ2-1; TRBD2 might be the D (6 bases). Germline assignment: CDR1 MNHEY and CDR2 SVGEGT. V shed 5 bases and J shed 8 bases, with 13 bases lying between them. This CDR3 contains 13 residues. The CDR3, as DNA: TGTGCCAGCAGTATGTCGGGAGTGGATGAGCAGTTCTTC. Its translation is CASSMSGVDEQFF.

This clonotype was seen more than once but under ten times. The V call is TRBV11-1, the J call TRBJ2-5; tentative D call: TRBD2 (6 bases). The germline V gene encodes CDR1 SGHAT and CDR2 FQDESV (reference sequence). Trimming pared 5 bases from V and 9 bases from J, leaving 22 bases between. This CDR3 has 15 amino acids. CDR3 sequence: CASSPSTRRAGAQYF. The CDR3 DNA is TGTGCCAGCAGCCCATCGACTAGACGGGCTGGGGCCCAGTACTTC.

This clonotype was detected only a few times. J is TRBJ2-7 and V is TRBV20-1; possibly TRBD1 for D (5 bases). CDR3 length equals 15 residues. Trimming left V 3 bases short and J 2 bases short, with 17 bases between. Looked up from germline, CDR1 is DFQATT and CDR2 is SNEGSKA (reference sequence). The CDR3 DNA sequence: TGCAGTGCTAGTGCAATGGTCAGGGATCCCTACGAGCAGTACTTC. This encodes CSASAMVRDPYEQYF.

This clonotype was picked up many times. J is TRBJ2-2 and V is TRBV18; 8 positions agree with TRBD2. J was trimmed by 6 bases and V by 0 bases; bases with no gene match: 6. This CDR3 has 16 residues. CDR1 is KGHSH and CDR2 is LQKENI in the germline V gene. CDR3 loop: CASSPPYGRESGELFF. The CDR3 DNA sequence: TGTGCCAGCTCACCACCGTACGGGAGGGAATCCGGGGAGCTGTTTTTT.

The chain carries TRBV29-1 and TRBJ2-2; D uncertain. Germline loops: CDR1 SQVTM, CDR2 ANQGSEA. V was trimmed by 4 bases and J by 2 bases, leaving 11 bases between them. This CDR3 comprises 14 residues. CDR3 sequence: CSVGIGANTGELFF. The DNA of the CDR3 is TGCAGCGTTGGGATCGGTGCCAACACCGGGGAGCTGTTTTTT.

The V and J genes are TRBV7-9 and TRBJ2-4; tentatively, D is TRBD1 (5 bases). Germline-derived CDR1 and CDR2 are SEHNR and FQNEAQ (reference sequence). The CDR3 is 14 residues long. The V and J ends lost 5 bases and 3 bases respectively, with 11 bases between them. The CDR3 DNA reads as TGTGCCAGCAGCCCGTCAGGGTTCAAAAACATTCAGTACTTC. It encodes CASSPSGFKNIQYF.

The V call is TRBV7-2, the J call TRBJ2-1; a possible D gene is TRBD2 (5 bases). There are 16 residues in the CDR3. V was clipped by 1 base and J by 8 bases, with 18 bases between them. Germline values: CDR1 SGHTA, CDR2 FQGNSA. CDR3 region: CASSLVRRVVGDEQFF. The CDR3 nucleotides read TGTGCCAGCAGCTTAGTTAGGCGGGTCGTGGGCGATGAGCAGTTCTTC.

This sequence joins TRBV7-3 and TRBJ2-1; 11 bases line up with TRBD2. The V gene's germline CDR1 is SGHTA and CDR2 FQGTGA. The CDR3 consists of 15 residues. After removal of 4 bases from V and 4 bases from J, the junction contained 3 bases not matched to a gene. The CDR3 here is CASSSTSGGYNEQFF. The CDR3 DNA is TGTGCCAGCAGCTCAACTAGCGGGGGTTACAATGAGCAGTTCTTC.

The rearrangement links TRBV20-1 to TRBJ2-5; TRBD1 matches at 8 bases. After removal of 7 bases from V and 3 bases from J, the junction contained 4 bases not matched to a gene. CDR1 is DFQATT, CDR2 SNEGSKA, per germline (reference sequence). This CDR3 region has 12 residues. The CDR3 is CSVQDREETQYF. The DNA for the CDR3 is TGCAGTGTCCAGGACAGGGAAGAGACCCAGTACTTC.